A single sample gave rise to the 23 T cell receptor beta chains below, sequenced in a study of blood T cell repertoires in COVID-19. Assay used: immunoSEQ multiplex PCR; TCRdb lists only in-frame clones, some missing. The sample yields approximately 230,000 clones, 70% to 90% seen once. The sample consisted of PBMCs or T cells enriched from blood (not recorded which). The receptors here all came from a man aged 35-49 years who had recovered from COVID-19.

V gene TRBV7-6 combines with J gene TRBJ2-1, with 15 bases that match TRBD2. Looked up from germline, CDR1 is SGHVS and CDR2 is FNYEAQ. CDR3 length: 16 amino acids. After removal of 4 bases from V and 7 bases from J, the junction contained 5 bases not matched to a gene. CDR3 in amino acids: CASSYRTSGRGNEQFF. The CDR3 region has the DNA TGTGCCAGCAGCTACCGGACTAGCGGGAGGGGGAATGAGCAGTTCTTC.

The CDR3, as DNA: TGTGCCAGCAGCCTTAGCGGGGGGCCTCCTCTCACAGATACGCAGTATTTT. It encodes CASSLSGGPPLTDTQYF. The chain joins TRBV7-2 to TRBJ2-3; TRBD2 agrees at 10 bases. This CDR3 has 17 amino acids. The trim removed 5 bases at V and 2 bases at J, leaving 10 bases unmatched. CDR1 is SGHTA, CDR2 FQGNSA, per germline.

This clone was picked up a small number of times. The genes are TRBV7-2 and TRBJ1-5; TRBD1 matches 9 bases. The CDR3 spans 18 residues. Germline V CDR1 and CDR2: SGHTA, FQGNSA. The trim removed 5 bases at V and 1 base at J, leaving 12 bases unmatched. CDR3 bases: TGTGCCAGCAGCCCACGGACAGGGGTCCGTCGGAGCAATCAGCCCCAGCATTTT. Translating it yields CASSPRTGVRRSNQPQHF.

The chain combines TRBV9 with TRBJ2-5; 10 positions match TRBD1. The V segment lost 4 bases and the J segment 5 bases; nucleotides outside the gene matches: 14. Germline CDR1 SGDLS, CDR2 YYNGEE. This CDR3 has 17 residues. CDR3 protein: CASSSRQGAPTGETQYF. The CDR3, as DNA: TGTGCCAGCAGCTCCCGACAGGGGGCGCCCACGGGGGAGACCCAGTACTTC.

This clone was picked up a small number of times. The rearrangement uses TRBV3-1 (or the pseudogene TRBV3-2) and TRBJ2-2; tentatively, D is TRBD1 (7 bases). Between the trimmed V and J ends, which lost 1 base and 3 bases, there was a span of 9 bases. Looked up from germline, CDR1 is LGHDT and CDR2 is YNNKEL (reference sequence). The CDR3 extends over 15 amino acids. CDR3 bases: TGTGCCAGCAGCCAAGGCAGGGGGGACACCGGGGAGCTGTTTTTT. It specifies CASSQGRGDTGELFF.

J is TRBJ2-1 and V is TRBV3-1 (or the pseudogene TRBV3-2); D is perhaps TRBD2 (5 bases). CDR1 is LGHDT, CDR2 YNNKEL, per germline (reference sequence). The CDR3 extends over 14 amino acids. Deletions cut 1 base from V and 8 bases from J, with 12 bases between. The CDR3 loop is CASSQVISVHEQFF. CDR3 nucleotide sequence: TGTGCCAGCAGCCAAGTTATTAGCGTGCATGAGCAGTTCTTC.

The V and J genes are TRBV3-1 (or the pseudogene TRBV3-2) and TRBJ2-5; 8 bases map to TRBD2. Germline lookup yields CDR1 LGHDT and CDR2 YNNKEL (reference sequence). CDR3 length: 15 residues. With V trimmed by 4 bases and J by 4 bases, 8 bases remained unmatched. As DNA, the CDR3 is TGTGCCAGCAGCCGCAGCGGGAGAAGCCTAGAGACCCAGTACTTC. Its translation: CASSRSGRSLETQYF.

The gene calls are TRBV5-1 and TRBJ2-1, with 13 bases fitting TRBD2. The CDR3 is 15 amino acids. The trim removed 0 bases at V and 9 bases at J, leaving 3 bases unmatched. From germline, CDR1 is SGHRS and CDR2 YFSETQ. The CDR3: CASSLGTSGSGEQFF. DNA of the CDR3: TGCGCCAGCAGCTTGGGGACTAGCGGGAGTGGTGAGCAGTTCTTC.

The gene calls are TRBV6-5 and TRBJ2-5; maybe TRBD2 (6 bases). V lost 9 bases to trimming and J lost 5 bases, with 13 bases between them. The CDR3 extends over 12 amino acids. From germline, CDR1 is MNHEY and CDR2 SVGAGI. Here the CDR3 DNA reads TGTGCCAGTTGGGCCGGAGGGGAGACCCAGTACTTC. It specifies CASWAGGETQYF.

The chain couples TRBV29-1 to TRBJ1-1, with D hard to call. The CDR3 is made up of 12 amino acids. V dropped 3 bases and J dropped 1 base, with 6 bases sitting between them. CDR1 and CDR2 (germline): SQVTM, ANQGSEA. The chain's CDR3 is CSVDPGNTEAFF. CDR3 DNA sequence: TGCAGCGTTGATCCAGGGAACACTGAAGCTTTCTTT. Combining the CDR3 with reference TRBV29-1 and TRBJ1-1 gives the whole variable domain SAVISQKPSRDICQRGTSLTIQCQVDSQVTMMFWYRQQPGQSLTLIATANQGSEATYESGFVIDKFPISRPNLTFSTLTVSNMSPEDSSIYLCSVDPGNTEAFFGQGTRLTVV.

Only one count was recorded for this clone. The chain links TRBV9 to TRBJ1-1; D unresolved. The CDR3 is made up of 14 amino acids. V was shortened by 1 base and J by 1 base, with 8 bases between the two germline ends. The germline gives CDR1 SGDLS, CDR2 YYNGEE. CDR3 DNA: TGTGCCAGCAGCGTATCCCACGGGAACACTGAAGCTTTCTTT. This sequence encodes CASSVSHGNTEAFF.

The chain employs TRBV9 and TRBJ2-3; 10 nucleotides line up with TRBD2. The CDR3 runs 16 residues. Germline V gives CDR1 SGDLS, CDR2 YYNGEE. V gave up 4 bases and J gave up 1 base; unmatched junction bases: 6. In nucleotides, the CDR3 is TGTGCCAGCAGCACCGCCACTAGCGGGGGCACAGATACGCAGTATTTT. Protein sequence: CASSTATSGGTDTQYF. Complete variable domain (other parts from reference TRBV9 and TRBJ2-3): DSGVTQTPKHLITATGQRVTLRCSPRSGDLSVYWYQQSLDQGLQFLIQYYNGEERAKGNILERFSAQQFPDLHSELNLSSLELGDSALYFCASSTATSGGTDTQYFGPGTRLTVL.

This clone has just one count. V and J are TRBV3-1 (or the pseudogene TRBV3-2) and TRBJ2-3; a weak D match, TRBD1 (5 bases). Germline CDR1 and CDR2: LGHDT and YNNKEL (reference sequence). The CDR3 sequence is 13 residues long. V was pared by 4 bases and J by 6 bases, with 11 bases between. The CDR3 coding sequence is TGTGCCAGCAGCCGTGAAGGGGTGGATACGCAGTATTTT. It codes for CASSREGVDTQYF.

V is TRBV7-2 and J is TRBJ2-3; tentatively, D is TRBD2 (6 bases). CDR3 size: 16 residues. The germline V gene has CDR1 SGHTA and CDR2 FQGNSA. The ends were cut back, 2 bases at V and 4 bases at J, with 16 bases in the middle. Here the CDR3 DNA reads TGTGCCAGCAGCTTAAACCCCGGGGGTTGGGCAGATACGCAGTATTTT. It encodes CASSLNPGGWADTQYF. Full variable domain (rest looked up from reference TRBV7-2 and TRBJ2-3): GAGVSQSPSNKVTEKGKDVELRCDPISGHTALYWYRQSLGQGLEFLIYFQGNSAPDKSGLPSDRFSAERTGGSVSTLTIQRTQQEDSAVYLCASSLNPGGWADTQYFGPGTRLTVL.

This clone has only one observation. The rearrangement joins TRBV5-1 to TRBJ2-1; D is unclear. The CDR3 covers 14 residues. Germline assignment: CDR1 SGHRS and CDR2 YFSETQ. The germline V and J ends were trimmed by 0 bases and 4 bases, with 8 bases remaining between them. The CDR3 DNA reads as TGCGCCAGCAGCTTGGCGGCGGAATACAATGAGCAGTTCTTC. Residues: CASSLAAEYNEQFF.

The table lists this clone with a count of one. The chain recombines TRBV6-4 with TRBJ2-1; TRBD2 agrees at 7 bases. The length of the CDR3 is 18 residues. With 0 bases clipped from V and 0 bases from J, the junction kept 8 bases outside the gene matches. Per germline, CDR1 MRHNA and CDR2 SNTAGT. The CDR3 protein is CASSDSGGSGASYNEQFF. The CDR3 nucleotides are TGTGCCAGCAGTGACTCGGGTGGGAGCGGGGCCTCCTACAATGAGCAGTTCTTC.

The genes are TRBV7-2 and TRBJ1-5, with D tentatively TRBD1 (5 bases). Between the trimmed V and J ends, which lost 5 bases and 1 base, there was a span of 15 bases. Germline V gene lookup returns CDR1 SGHTA and CDR2 FQGNSA. The CDR3 is made up of 16 amino acids. This CDR3 reads CASSGPGLGSNQPQHF. CDR3 DNA: TGTGCCAGCAGCGGCCCAGGGTTGGGGAGCAATCAGCCCCAGCATTTT.

This rearrangement joins TRBV6-2 or TRBV6-3 to TRBJ1-1; D is unresolved. Trimming took off 4 bases at V and 7 bases at J, with 7 bases between the two ends. CDR3 length equals 11 residues. Per the germline V gene, CDR1 is MNHEY and CDR2 is SVGEGT. For the CDR3, the DNA is TGTGCCAGCAGTTCCCCCTTTGAAGCTTTCTTT. Translating gives CASSSPFEAFF.

The V call is TRBV6-5, the J call TRBJ1-4; 7 nucleotides match TRBD1. Germline CDR1 and CDR2: MNHEY and SVGAGI. This CDR3 is 15 amino acids long. Trimming took 8 bases from V and 2 from J; bases not matched to a gene: 8. The CDR3 protein is CASCRDRATNEKLFF. In DNA, the CDR3 is TGTGCCAGCTGCCGAGACAGGGCTACTAATGAAAAACTGTTTTTT.

Worth noting for this clone: The DNA is omitted, as the CDR3 cannot be located on it reliably, and the CDR3 follows TCRdb's listing. The chain has TRBV11-3 and TRBJ2-2; the listed D gene, TRBD2, was not tested against the DNA. From its first to its last residue, the CDR3 has 15 amino acids. The germline V gene has CDR1 SGHNT and CDR2 YENEEA. The CDR3 region is CASSLDPLRAGELFF.

V is TRBV3-1 (or the pseudogene TRBV3-2) and J is TRBJ1-5; TRBD1 aligns across 7 bases. This CDR3 comprises 12 residues. V trimming: 3 bases; J trimming: 10 bases; junction bases outside the gene matches: 3. The germline V gene encodes CDR1 LGHDT and CDR2 YNNKEL (reference sequence). CDR3 bases: TGTGCCAGCAGCCAGGGACAGTATCCCCAGCATTTT. Its translation: CASSQGQYPQHF.

The chain couples TRBV28 to TRBJ1-3; the D is unclear. CDR1 MDHEN and CDR2 SYDVKM come from the germline V gene. V gave up 2 bases and J gave up 4 bases, with 9 bases separating them. The CDR3 loop spans 14 amino acids. CDR3 protein: CASSLDPRGNTIYF. The CDR3 bases are TGTGCCAGCAGTTTAGACCCGAGGGGAAACACCATATATTTT.

The chain links TRBV10-3 to TRBJ1-1; the D gene is possibly TRBD1 (5 bases). The V gene lost 6 bases and the J gene lost 1 base, with 6 bases spanning the gap. The CDR3 totals 12 residues. CDR1 and CDR2 from the germline V gene are ENHRY and SYGVKD. DNA for the CDR3: TGTGCCATCAGCCAGGGGAACACTGAAGCTTTCTTT. Protein product: CAISQGNTEAFF.